A selection of T cell receptor beta chains follows, all from one sample in a study of Ad26.COV2.S vaccination and SARS-CoV-2 variants. Repertoires were generated with immunoSEQ multiplex PCR, while TCRdb's copy carries only in-frame clones and drops some. The sample shows 440,000 or so clones, roughly nine tenths of them seen only once. Material: peripheral blood, obtained in a trial of Ad26.COV2.S vaccine versus placebo. The receptors were sampled from a person aged 18 to 59 who received the Ad26.COV2.S COVID-19 vaccine or a placebo. CDR3s include the opening cysteine and the closing phenylalanine or tryptophan.

v_call cdr3_aa
TRBV28 CASSSTSDAYGYTF
TRBV5-5 CASRLQIQGGSSPLHF
TRBV7-9 CASRQEFPAEAFF
TRBV11-3 CASSHPGETQYF
TRBV20-1 CSASGSGGPSNTDTQYF
TRBV20-1 CSARDPPRERF
TRBV7-2 CASSSSTGNSPLHF
TRBV7-2 CASHQGRSYNEQFF
TRBV6-6 CATRGVSHSGNTIYF
TRBV4-1 CASSHKRSGANVLTF
TRBV18 CASSWGGTEAFF
TRBV7-9 CASSLHGTIPSNYGYTF
TRBV29-1 CSVVSGNTEAFF
TRBV6-5 CASRTGTFNYEQYF
TRBV19 CCSKAGTVTEAFF
TRBV7-2 CASSLELGSAGELFF
TRBV23-1 CASSRPGQVFF
TRBV10-1 CASSRLAGWNEQFF
TRBV4-1 CASSQEGGVYEQYF
TRBV19 CASSGGVGQGNTEAFF
TRBV5-1 CASRYSGSMNTEAFF
TRBV28 CASRAQGAGETQYF
TRBV3-1/TRBV3-2 CASTPGRRKAKNIQYF
TRBV28 CASSLNFDGYTF